This entry lists 17 T cell receptor beta chains sequenced from one sample in a study of blood T cell repertoires in COVID-19. The repertoire was sequenced with immunoSEQ multiplex PCR; TCRdb's copy has only in-frame clones and lacks some. Here the sample spans roughly 500,000 clones, 80% to 90% being singletons. Sequenced input: peripheral blood. The receptors here all came from a human donor in a cohort sampled during active COVID-19.

The chain couples TRBV24-1 to TRBJ1-4; TRBD1 aligns across 7 bases. This CDR3 has 15 amino acids. The germline V gene encodes CDR1 KGHDR and CDR2 SFDVKD. Losses at the gene ends were 1 base for V and 8 bases for J; bases not matched to a gene: 6. CDR3 sequence (DNA): TGTGCCACCAGTGATTTAGGCAGGGGGGAAGAAAAACTGTTTTTT. This gives the protein CATSDLGRGEEKLFF.

This clone was seen a few times. V is TRBV29-1 and J is TRBJ1-1; no clear D gene. V lost 5 bases and J 2 bases, leaving 12 bases between the germline ends. This CDR3 has 13 residues. Germline V gene sequence: CDR1 SQVTM, CDR2 ANQGSEA. The CDR3, as DNA: TGCAGCGTTCACGGGGAGCTTAACACTGAAGCTTTCTTT. As protein: CSVHGELNTEAFF.

The V call is TRBV28, the J call TRBJ2-1; 7 bases map to TRBD1. Trimming cost V 6 bases and J 7 bases; bases outside gene matches: 3. Germline CDR1 reads MDHEN; CDR2 reads SYDVKM. CDR3 length: 12 residues. CDR3 sequence: CASRSGGNEQFF. CDR3 nucleotide sequence: TGTGCCAGCAGATCAGGGGGAAATGAGCAGTTCTTC.

V gene TRBV11-2 combines with J gene TRBJ2-1; 8 positions match TRBD1. After removal of 3 bases from V and 0 bases from J, the junction contained 7 bases not matched to a gene. Germline V gives CDR1 SGHAT, CDR2 FQNNGV. The CDR3 contains 17 residues. CDR3 DNA sequence: TGTGCCAGCAGCTTCCGACAGGGGTCGAGCTCCTACAATGAGCAGTTCTTC. It specifies CASSFRQGSSSYNEQFF.

This chain connects TRBV27 to TRBJ1-2, with unresolved D. V was shortened by 5 bases and J by 5 bases, with 12 bases between the two germline ends. Germline assignment: CDR1 MNHEY and CDR2 SMNVEV (reference sequence). This CDR3 has 13 amino acids. The CDR3 DNA is TGTGCCAGCAGTCTCAGACACAGTTATGGCTACACCTTC. Translating it yields CASSLRHSYGYTF.

The CDR3 loop is CASSQPGQAMTEAFF. The CDR3 DNA follows: TGTGCCAGCAGCCAACCGGGACAGGCTATGACTGAAGCTTTCTTT. This chain connects TRBV7-8 to TRBJ1-1, with 8 positions matching TRBD1. The CDR3 runs 15 residues. Germline V gene lookup returns CDR1 SGHVS and CDR2 FQNEAQ. With 5 bases clipped from V and 5 bases from J, the junction kept 10 bases outside the gene matches.

The chain recombines TRBV5-1 with TRBJ2-1; D may be TRBD2 (6 bases). The CDR3 runs to 15 residues. The germline V and J ends were trimmed by 4 bases and 5 bases, with 16 bases remaining between them. CDR1 is SGHRS and CDR2 is YFSETQ in the germline V gene. The chain's CDR3 is CASSHSGGVDNEQFF. As DNA, the CDR3 is TGCGCCAGCAGCCATAGCGGTGGGGTGGACAATGAGCAGTTCTTC.

CDR3 nucleotide sequence: TGTGCCAGCAGTTCCCAACTCGGATGGTCCGGGGTTGGCTACACCTTC. Translating gives CASSSQLGWSGVGYTF. This chain links TRBV6-2 or TRBV6-3 with TRBJ1-2; D call uncertain. The CDR3 extends over 16 amino acids. V dropped 4 bases and J dropped 7 bases, with 22 bases sitting between them. Germline CDR1 reads MNHEY; CDR2 reads SVGEGT.

The rearrangement uses TRBV28 and TRBJ1-3; D is undetermined. The CDR3 length is 13 residues. Germline-derived CDR1 and CDR2 are MDHEN and SYDVKM. V was clipped by 5 bases and J by 11 bases, with 16 bases between them. The CDR3 sequence is CASSVSPAPAIYF. The DNA of the CDR3 is TGTGCCAGCAGTGTGTCCCCTGCACCGGCCATATATTTT. Full variable domain (remainder filled in from reference TRBV28 and TRBJ1-3): DVKVTQSSRYLVKRTGEKVFLECVQDMDHENMFWYRQDPGLGLRLIYFSYDVKMKEKGDIPEGYSVSREKKERFSLILESASTNQTSMYLCASSVSPAPAIYFGEGSWLTVV.

The CDR3: CASSSARGRADTQYF. The CDR3 coding sequence is TGTGCCAGCAGCTCGGCTCGGGGGAGGGCAGATACGCAGTATTTT. The V gene is TRBV11-3, the J gene TRBJ2-3; 7 bases fit TRBD2. With 4 bases clipped from V and 4 bases from J, the junction kept 8 bases outside the gene matches. CDR1 is SGHNT and CDR2 is YENEEA in the germline V gene. CDR3 length: 15 residues.

This clone showed up just a few times. The chain has TRBV10-3 and TRBJ2-2; D uncertain. V lost 6 bases and J 7 bases, leaving 24 bases between the germline ends. In germline, CDR1 is ENHRY, CDR2 SYGVKD. The CDR3 has 17 amino acids. DNA of the CDR3: TGTGCCATCAGGGCGACGGAGAGAGGTACAAGGAGCGGGGAGCTGTTTTTT. It codes for CAIRATERGTRSGELFF.

The chain has TRBV28 and TRBJ2-2; TRBD2 agrees at 9 bases. The CDR3 has 14 residues. The ends lost 8 bases at V and 5 bases at J; junction bases unmatched: 6. Germline V gene data show CDR1 as MDHEN and CDR2 as SYDVKM. The CDR3: CASRAGGPTGELFF. DNA of the CDR3: TGTGCCAGCCGGGCGGGAGGGCCTACCGGGGAGCTGTTTTTT.

This clone has only one observation. This chain joins TRBV30 and TRBJ1-1; maybe TRBD1 (5 bases). The germline gives CDR1 GTSNPN, CDR2 SVGIG (reference sequence). V was cut by 4 bases and J by 6 bases, with 15 bases left in between. This CDR3 has 13 amino acids. CDR3 residues: CAWKPDKGAEAFF. CDR3 in DNA: TGTGCCTGGAAGCCCGACAAAGGGGCTGAAGCTTTCTTT.

The chain uses TRBV6-2 or TRBV6-3 and TRBJ2-6; the D is unclear. The CDR3 runs to 17 residues. Germline V gene data show CDR1 as MNHEY and CDR2 as SVGEGT. Trimming took off 2 bases at V and 0 bases at J, with 11 bases between the two ends. The CDR3 nucleotides read TGTGCCAGCAGTTACAGAGCGCAGAACTCTGGGGCCAACGTCCTGACTTTC. As protein: CASSYRAQNSGANVLTF.

The rearrangement joins TRBV6-4 to TRBJ2-7; 9 nucleotides align to TRBD2. The CDR3 is 16 residues long. Germline V gives CDR1 MRHNA, CDR2 SNTAGT. Trimming cost V 4 bases and J 4 bases; bases outside gene matches: 11. CDR3 in DNA: TGTGCCAGCAGTGGCAAAGCGGGAGGCGGCGGTTACGAGCAGTACTTC. This sequence encodes CASSGKAGGGGYEQYF.

This clone was counted between two and nine times. The V gene is TRBV5-1, the J gene TRBJ2-4, with 10 bases that match TRBD1. V lost 2 bases to trimming and J lost 7 bases; unmatched junction nucleotides: 9. The CDR3 has 16 amino acids. The germline V gene has CDR1 SGHRS and CDR2 YFSETQ. This CDR3 is CASSFTVTGGSNIQYF. In DNA form, the CDR3 reads TGCGCCAGCAGCTTTACCGTGACAGGGGGCTCGAACATTCAGTACTTC.

This clone was picked up a small number of times. The rearrangement uses TRBV10-1 and TRBJ2-3; the match to TRBD2 covers 9 bases. V was pared by 2 bases and J by 0 bases, with 9 bases of the junction left unmatched. The CDR3 has 18 amino acids. Per germline, CDR1 WNHNN and CDR2 SYGVQD (reference sequence). CDR3 DNA: TGCGCCAGCAGTGAGGAGACTAGCGGAGGGATGAGCACAGATACGCAGTATTTT. This sequence encodes CASSEETSGGMSTDTQYF.